This T cell receptor beta chain appears in the sequencing data of a study of persistence of HIV-infected CD4 T cells. Whole-study results and caveats: TCRbeta richness was lower in CMV- and Gag-responding cells than in anti-CD3/anti-CD28-responding cells.

The stimulus was an HIV-1 Gag 15-mer peptide pool, about 1 ug/peptide/mL. Sorted nonresponding memory CD4+ T cells were CD40L-negative, CD69-negative, CD45RO-high. Donors had undetectable plasma HIV-1 RNA, under 50 copies/mL, for 4+ years. CD4+ T cell counts exceeded 400 cells/uL; CMV serology was positive. This CDR3 contains 13 residues. Germline V gene sequence: CDR1 MGHRA, CDR2 YSYEKL. The ends were cut back, 4 bases at V and 7 bases at J, with 11 bases in the middle. This was the immunoSEQ version 4 assay in survey mode. The repertoire was sequenced with immunoSEQ multiplex PCR; TCRdb's copy has only in-frame clones and lacks some. The sample consists of approximately 65,000 clones, about 81% of them appearing once. Of note for this clone: The antigen remains unidentified.

The material was CD4+ T cells sorted from PBMCs after 18-hour stimulation, obtained from a patient who received antiretroviral therapy. The sequence came from an adult man with HIV who was CMV-seropositive. V usage is TRBV4-1 and J usage is TRBJ2-1; D is unclear. Written as DNA, the CDR3 is TGCGCCAGCAGCCGGGGTGTCGAGAATGAGCAGTTCTTC. Translation: CASSRGVENEQFF.